Listed here are 5 T cell receptor beta chains from one sample, sequenced in a study of T cell changes during pregnancy in multiple sclerosis. The protocol was immunoSEQ multiplex PCR, while the TCRdb copy is restricted to in-frame clones and leaves out a portion. The repertoire holds about 49,000 clones, with roughly 89% as singletons. The material sequenced was peripheral blood, taken after pregnancy. These receptors all stem from a female donor in good health, enrolled as a control in a pregnancy study.

In its sample, this clone was seen once. V gene TRBV2 combines with J gene TRBJ1-1; possibly TRBD1 for D (5 bases). Trimming pared 6 bases from V and 1 base from J, leaving 15 bases between. This CDR3 contains 15 residues. Germline-derived CDR1 and CDR2 are SNHLY and FYNNEI. CDR3 sequence (DNA): TGTGCCAGCAGCCCCCGGCCTCAGGGGAACACTGAAGCTTTCTTT. It specifies CASSPRPQGNTEAFF. The entire variable domain, with the rest obtained from reference TRBV2 and TRBJ1-1, is as follows: EPEVTQTPSHQVTQMGQEVILRCVPISNHLYFYWYRQILGQKVEFLVSFYNNEISEKSEIFDDQFSVERPDGSNFTLKIRSTKLEDSAMYFCASSPRPQGNTEAFFGQGTRLTVV.

The rearrangement joins TRBV7-9 to TRBJ2-7, with 7 bases aligning to TRBD1. Looked up from germline, CDR1 is SEHNR and CDR2 is FQNEAQ (reference sequence). This CDR3 is built from 17 residues. Trimming at V came to 3 bases and at J to 0 bases, leaving 11 bases not matched to a gene. CDR3 residues: CASSFGVQRDSSYEQYF. CDR3 in DNA: TGTGCCAGCAGCTTTGGGGTCCAACGGGACAGCTCCTACGAGCAGTACTTC.

This chain uses TRBV5-1 with TRBJ1-2; D unresolved. This CDR3 comprises 16 residues. CDR1 and CDR2 from the germline V gene are SGHRS and YFSETQ. Between the trimmed V and J ends, which lost 0 bases and 4 bases, there was a span of 16 bases. CDR3 sequence (DNA): TGCGCCAGCAGCTTGGCCGTCGGGCGGGGTAGCTATGGCTACACCTTC. Translation: CASSLAVGRGSYGYTF.

The chain is built from TRBV9 and TRBJ2-1, with TRBD2 identical over 9 bases. Per germline, CDR1 SGDLS and CDR2 YYNGEE. The CDR3 loop spans 15 amino acids. V lost 5 bases, J lost 8 bases, and 11 bases stayed unmatched. CDR3: CASSPMGGGADEQFF. For the CDR3, the DNA is TGTGCCAGCAGTCCCATGGGCGGGGGGGCCGATGAGCAGTTCTTC.

The chain has TRBV7-2 and TRBJ2-7; 10 bases match TRBD2. V dropped 1 base and J dropped 3; count of bases not matched to a gene: 3. The V gene's germline CDR1 is SGHTA and CDR2 FQGNSA. This CDR3 comprises 15 residues. The CDR3 is CASSLELAGIYEQYF. The CDR3, as DNA: TGTGCCAGCAGCTTAGAACTAGCGGGGATCTACGAGCAGTACTTC.